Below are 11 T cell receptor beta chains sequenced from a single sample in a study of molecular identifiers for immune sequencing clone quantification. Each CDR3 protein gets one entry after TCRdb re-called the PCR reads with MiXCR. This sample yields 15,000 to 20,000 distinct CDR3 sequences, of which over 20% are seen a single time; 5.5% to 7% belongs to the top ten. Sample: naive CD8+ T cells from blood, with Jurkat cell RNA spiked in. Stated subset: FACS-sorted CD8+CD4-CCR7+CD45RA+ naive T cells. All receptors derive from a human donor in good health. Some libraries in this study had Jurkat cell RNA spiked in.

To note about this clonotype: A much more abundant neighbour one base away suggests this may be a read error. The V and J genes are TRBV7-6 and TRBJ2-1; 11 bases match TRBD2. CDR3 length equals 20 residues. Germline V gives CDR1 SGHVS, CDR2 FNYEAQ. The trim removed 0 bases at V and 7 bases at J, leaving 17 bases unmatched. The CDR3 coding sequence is TGTGCCAGCAGCTTAGCGCTGGGGGCCCTACTAGCGGGAGTTAAGAATGAGCAGTTCTTC. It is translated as CASSLALGALLAGVKNEQFF.

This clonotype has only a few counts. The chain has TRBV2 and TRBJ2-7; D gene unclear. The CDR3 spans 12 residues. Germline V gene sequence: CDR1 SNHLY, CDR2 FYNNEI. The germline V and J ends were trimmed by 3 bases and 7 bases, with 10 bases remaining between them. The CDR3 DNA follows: TGTGCCAGCAGTGAGCGGTTTCTAGAGCAGTACTTC. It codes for CASSERFLEQYF. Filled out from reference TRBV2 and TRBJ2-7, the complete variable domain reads EPEVTQTPSHQVTQMGQEVILRCVPISNHLYFYWYRQILGQKVEFLVSFYNNEISEKSEIFDDQFSVERPDGSNFTLKIRSTKLEDSAMYFCASSERFLEQYFGPGTRLTVT.

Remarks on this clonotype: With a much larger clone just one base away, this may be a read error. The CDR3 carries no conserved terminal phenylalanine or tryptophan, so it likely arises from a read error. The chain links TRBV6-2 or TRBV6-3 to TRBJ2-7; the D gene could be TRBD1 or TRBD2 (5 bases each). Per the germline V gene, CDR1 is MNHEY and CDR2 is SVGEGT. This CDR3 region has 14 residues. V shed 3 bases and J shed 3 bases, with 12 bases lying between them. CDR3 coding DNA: TGTGCCAGCAGTTATTATGAGAGGGGCTACGAGCAGTACCTC. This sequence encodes CASSYYERGYEQYL.

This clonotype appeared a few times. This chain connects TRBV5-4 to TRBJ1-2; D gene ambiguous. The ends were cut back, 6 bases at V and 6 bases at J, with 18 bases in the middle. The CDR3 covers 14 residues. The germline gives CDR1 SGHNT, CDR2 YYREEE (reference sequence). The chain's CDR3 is CASTSLDDGDGYTF. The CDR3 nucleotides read TGTGCCAGCACCAGCTTGGACGACGGGGATGGCTACACCTTC.

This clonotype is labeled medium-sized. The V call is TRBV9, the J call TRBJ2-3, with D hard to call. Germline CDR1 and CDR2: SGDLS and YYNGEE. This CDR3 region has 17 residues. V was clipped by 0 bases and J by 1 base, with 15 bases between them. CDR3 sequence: CASSVEAWVAGTDTQYF. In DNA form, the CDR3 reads TGTGCCAGCAGCGTAGAGGCCTGGGTTGCGGGCACAGATACGCAGTATTTT.

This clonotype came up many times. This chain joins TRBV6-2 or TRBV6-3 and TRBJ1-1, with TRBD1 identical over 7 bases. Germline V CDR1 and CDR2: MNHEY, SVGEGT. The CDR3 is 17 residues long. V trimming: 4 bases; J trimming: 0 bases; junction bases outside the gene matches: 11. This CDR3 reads CASSWTGRDSLNTEAFF. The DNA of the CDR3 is TGTGCCAGCAGTTGGACTGGTCGGGACAGCTTGAACACTGAAGCTTTCTTT.

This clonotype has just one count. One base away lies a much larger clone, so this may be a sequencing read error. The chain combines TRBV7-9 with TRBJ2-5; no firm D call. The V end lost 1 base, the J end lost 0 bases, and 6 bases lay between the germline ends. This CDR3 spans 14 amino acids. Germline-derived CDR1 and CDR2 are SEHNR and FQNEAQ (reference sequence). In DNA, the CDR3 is TGTGCCAGCAGCTTAGTCGTTAACCAAGAGACCCAGTACTTC. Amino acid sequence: CASSLVVNQETQYF.

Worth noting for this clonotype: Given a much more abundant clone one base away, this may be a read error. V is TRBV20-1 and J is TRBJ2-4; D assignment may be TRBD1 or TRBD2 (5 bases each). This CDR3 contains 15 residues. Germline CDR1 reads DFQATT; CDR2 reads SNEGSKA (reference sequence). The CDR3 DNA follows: TGCAGTGCTAGCCTCACCAGGGACGCCAAAAACATTCATTACTTC. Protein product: CSASLTRDAKNIHYF.

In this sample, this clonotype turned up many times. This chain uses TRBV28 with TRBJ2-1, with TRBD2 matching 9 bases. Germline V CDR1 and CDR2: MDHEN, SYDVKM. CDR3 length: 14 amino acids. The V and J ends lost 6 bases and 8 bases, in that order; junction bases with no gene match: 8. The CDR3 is CASRRLAEGDEQFF. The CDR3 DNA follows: TGTGCCAGCAGAAGACTAGCGGAGGGGGATGAGCAGTTCTTC.

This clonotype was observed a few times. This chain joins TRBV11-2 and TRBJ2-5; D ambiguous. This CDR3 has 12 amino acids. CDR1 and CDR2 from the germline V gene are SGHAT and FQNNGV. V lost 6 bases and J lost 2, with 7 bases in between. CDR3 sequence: CASRGPQETQYF. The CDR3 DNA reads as TGTGCCAGCAGAGGGCCTCAAGAGACCCAGTACTTC.

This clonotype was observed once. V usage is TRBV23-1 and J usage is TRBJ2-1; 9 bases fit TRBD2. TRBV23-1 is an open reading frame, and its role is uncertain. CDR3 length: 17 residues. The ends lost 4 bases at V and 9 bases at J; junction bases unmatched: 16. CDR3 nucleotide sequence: TGCGCCAGCAGTCCACCCCCTTTTTGCGGGAGGGAATTTGAGCAGTTCTTC. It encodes CASSPPPFCGREFEQFF.